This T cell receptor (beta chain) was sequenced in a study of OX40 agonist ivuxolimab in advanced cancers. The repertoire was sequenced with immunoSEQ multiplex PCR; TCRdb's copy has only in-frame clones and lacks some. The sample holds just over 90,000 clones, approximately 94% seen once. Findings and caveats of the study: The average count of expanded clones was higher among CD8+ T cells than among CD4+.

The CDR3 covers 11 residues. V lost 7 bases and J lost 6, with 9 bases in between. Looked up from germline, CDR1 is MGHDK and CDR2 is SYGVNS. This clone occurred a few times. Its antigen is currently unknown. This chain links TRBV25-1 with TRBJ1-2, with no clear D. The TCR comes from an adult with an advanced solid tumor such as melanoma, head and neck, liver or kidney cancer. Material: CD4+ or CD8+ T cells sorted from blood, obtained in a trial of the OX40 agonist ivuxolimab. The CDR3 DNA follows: TGTGCCAGCACCGAGGGCGATGGCTACACCTTC. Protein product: CASTEGDGYTF.